This T cell receptor beta chain derives from a study of blood T cell repertoires in COVID-19. The CDR3 sequence is 14 residues long. V was trimmed by 6 bases and J by 5 bases, leaving 15 bases between them. Germline values: CDR1 LGHDT, CDR2 YNNKEL (reference sequence). Profiled with immunoSEQ multiplex PCR; TCRdb holds only in-frame clones, not every one. The sample consists of about 140,000 clones, about 90% of them appearing once. The rearrangement joins TRBV3-1 (or the pseudogene TRBV3-2) to TRBJ2-3; D is perhaps TRBD2 (6 bases). This TCR was sampled from a woman at least 80 years old with acute or convalescent COVID-19. The specimen was peripheral blood. Written as DNA, the CDR3 is TGTGCCAGCAGGAGGGACTCCCGGGGAGATACGCAGTATTTT. Residues: CASRRDSRGDTQYF.